This TCR beta chain was captured by sequencing in a study of neurological immune-mediated disorders. This clonotype occurred many times. This CDR3 has 14 residues. V was trimmed by 2 bases and J by 2 bases, leaving 9 bases between them. Germline V gene lookup returns CDR1 SGHTA and CDR2 FQGTGA. A single record per CDR3 protein comes from TCRdb applying MiXCR to the 5' RACE reads. The sample has tens of thousands of distinct CDR3 sequences; roughly 5% are singletons. The clonotype originates from a man between 18 and 35 years old in good health. Sequences were obtained from CD4+ T cells from blood. This chain links TRBV7-3 with TRBJ2-5, with D possibly matching TRBD2 (5 bases). CDR3 residues: CASSLGGPQETQYF. Written as DNA, the CDR3 is TGTGCCAGCAGCTTAGGAGGACCTCAAGAGACCCAGTACTTC.